This record concerns one T cell receptor beta chain sequence. The data stem from a study of blood T cell repertoires in COVID-19. Study details: Material from acute and convalescent COVID-19 was sourced from the United States, Italy and Spain. The cDNA or gDNA used as material had been derived from T cells, B-cell-depleted T cells, or PBMCs.

Authors' data handling: Reference gene primer amplification in the assay estimated nucleated cell counts. Assay: immunoSEQ multiplex PCR; the TCRdb copy retains only in-frame clones and omits some. The V and J calls and clone size come from that table; D and trimming were worked out from the DNA. This sample has 70,000 to 85,000 clones, with around 83% found just once. Germline V gives CDR1 MNHEY, CDR2 SVGAGI. Trimming left V 2 bases short and J 7 bases short, with 11 bases between. CDR3 length: 13 amino acids. This rearrangement joins TRBV6-5 to TRBJ1-2, with D perhaps matching TRBD1 (5 bases). This TCR was sampled from an elderly man with active or convalescent COVID-19. Material for sequencing was peripheral blood. In DNA, the CDR3 is TGTGCCAGCAGTTACAGGGGTATAGGTGGCTACACCTTC. Amino acid sequence: CASSYRGIGGYTF.